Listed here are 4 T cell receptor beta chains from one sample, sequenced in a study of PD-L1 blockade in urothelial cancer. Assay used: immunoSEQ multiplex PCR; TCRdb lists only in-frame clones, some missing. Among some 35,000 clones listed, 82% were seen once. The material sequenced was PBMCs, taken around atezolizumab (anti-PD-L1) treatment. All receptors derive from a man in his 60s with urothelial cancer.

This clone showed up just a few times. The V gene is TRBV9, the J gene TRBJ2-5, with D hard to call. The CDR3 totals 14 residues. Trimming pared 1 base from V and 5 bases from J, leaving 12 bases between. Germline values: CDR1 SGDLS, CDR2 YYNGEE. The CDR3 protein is CASSVQAVSETQYF. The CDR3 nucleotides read TGTGCCAGCAGCGTACAAGCCGTTTCGGAGACCCAGTACTTC.

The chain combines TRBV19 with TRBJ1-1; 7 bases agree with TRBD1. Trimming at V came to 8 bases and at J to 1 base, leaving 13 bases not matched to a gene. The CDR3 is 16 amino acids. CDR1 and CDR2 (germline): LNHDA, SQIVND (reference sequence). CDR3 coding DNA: TGTGCCAGTGGAATCACAGGGGAGGTCGGGAACACTGAAGCTTTCTTT. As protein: CASGITGEVGNTEAFF.

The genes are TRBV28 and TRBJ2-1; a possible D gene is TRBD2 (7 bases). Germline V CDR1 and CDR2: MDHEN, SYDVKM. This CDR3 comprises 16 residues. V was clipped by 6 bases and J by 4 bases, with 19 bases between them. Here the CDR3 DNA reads TGTGCCAGCAGCGGGCGGCGGGGGCTCAAGTACAATGAGCAGTTCTTC. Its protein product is CASSGRRGLKYNEQFF.

This chain's CDR3 is CASSKDVGSRHPGNTIYF. For the CDR3, the DNA is TGTGCCAGCAGCAAAGATGTGGGCAGTCGGCACCCTGGAAACACCATATATTTT. The V and J genes are TRBV21-1 and TRBJ1-3; TRBD1, the table's D call, lacks a check against the DNA. TRBV21-1 is classified as a pseudogene. The CDR3 length is 18 residues.